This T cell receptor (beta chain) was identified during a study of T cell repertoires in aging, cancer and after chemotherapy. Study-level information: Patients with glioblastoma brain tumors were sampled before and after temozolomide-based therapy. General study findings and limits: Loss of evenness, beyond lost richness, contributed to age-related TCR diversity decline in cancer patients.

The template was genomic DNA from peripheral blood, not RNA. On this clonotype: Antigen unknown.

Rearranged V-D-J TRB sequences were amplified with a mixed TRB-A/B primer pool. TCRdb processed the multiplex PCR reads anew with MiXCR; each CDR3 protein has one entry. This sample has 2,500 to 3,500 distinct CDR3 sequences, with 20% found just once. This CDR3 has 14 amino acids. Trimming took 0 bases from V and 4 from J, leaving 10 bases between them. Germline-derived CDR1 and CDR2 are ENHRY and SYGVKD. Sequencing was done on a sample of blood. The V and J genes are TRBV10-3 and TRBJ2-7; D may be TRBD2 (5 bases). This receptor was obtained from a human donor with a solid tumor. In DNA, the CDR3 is TGTGCCATCAGTGAGTCGGGAGTTGGGTACGAGCAGTACTTC. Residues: CAISESGVGYEQYF.